These 18 T cell receptor beta chains came from one sample sequenced in a study of T-cell memory formation after mild COVID-19. TCRdb processed the 5' RACE reads anew with MiXCR; each CDR3 protein has one entry. The sample shows roughly 150,000 distinct CDR3 sequences, 11% to 15% of them seen only once. Source material: PBMCs or a T cell subset sorted from them (not recorded which). The receptors come from an adult woman who had mild COVID-19 (a few samples of this study predate the infection). Cell type and time point are not known.

At least ten counts were recorded for this clonotype. The V call is TRBV25-1, the J call TRBJ2-1; no clear D. The V end was cut by 5 bases, the J end by 8 bases, with 7 bases between. CDR3 length: 11 residues. From germline, CDR1 is MGHDK and CDR2 SYGVNS. The DNA of the CDR3 is TGTGCCAGCAGTTTAAGGGATGAGCAGTTCTTC. Encoded protein: CASSLRDEQFF.

This clonotype was observed a few times. The rearrangement joins TRBV9 to TRBJ1-1; no clear D gene. Germline V CDR1 and CDR2: SGDLS, YYNGEE. V was pared by 0 bases and J by 13 bases, with 13 bases between. This CDR3 contains 12 residues. The CDR3 DNA sequence: TGTGCCAGCAGCGTAGGATCGGTTGGGGTTTTCTTT. As protein: CASSVGSVGVFF.

This clonotype came up a few times. The chain joins TRBV19 to TRBJ1-5; the D is unclear. This CDR3 has 14 amino acids. The germline gives CDR1 LNHDA, CDR2 SQIVND (reference sequence). Trimming pared 2 bases from V and 4 bases from J, leaving 9 bases between. The CDR3 DNA is TGTGCCAGTAGTATATTGGGTGGTAATCAGCCCCAGCATTTT. This translates into CASSILGGNQPQHF.

This clonotype has a handful of counts. This rearrangement joins TRBV3-1 to TRBJ2-7, with TRBD2 identical over 7 bases. V lost 0 bases, J lost 4 bases, and 3 bases stayed unmatched. The CDR3 totals 14 residues. Per germline, CDR1 LGHDT and CDR2 YNNKEL (reference sequence). The CDR3 bases are TGTGCCAGCAGCCAAGAGGGAGGGGTTTACGAGCAGTACTTC. It translates to CASSQEGGVYEQYF.

This chain links TRBV7-7 with TRBJ2-1, with 11 bases that match TRBD1. The trim removed 0 bases at V and 8 bases at J, leaving 6 bases unmatched. The CDR3 is 16 residues long. CDR1 is SSHAT and CDR2 is FNYEAQ in the germline V gene (reference sequence). CDR3 residues: CASSLAPGQGADEQFF. As DNA, the CDR3 is TGTGCCAGCAGCTTAGCCCCCGGACAGGGGGCTGATGAGCAGTTCTTC.

The chain couples TRBV11-1 to TRBJ2-1, with 10 bases aligning to TRBD1. Germline CDR1 reads SGHAT; CDR2 reads FQDESV (reference sequence). Trimming removed 5 bases from V and 10 bases from J; junction bases left unmatched: 2. The CDR3 runs to 12 residues. The CDR3 reads CASSPTGGEQFF. CDR3 coding DNA: TGTGCCAGCAGCCCGACAGGGGGCGAGCAGTTCTTC.

The CDR3, as DNA: TGTGCCAGCAGTTTAGGTCCAGGGGCCTACGAGCAGTACTTC. As protein: CASSLGPGAYEQYF. The chain has TRBV12-3 or TRBV12-4 and TRBJ2-7; the D gene is possibly TRBD1 (6 bases). The V and J ends lost 1 base and 2 bases respectively, with 9 bases between them. The CDR3 length is 14 residues.

The chain has TRBV12-3 or TRBV12-4 and TRBJ1-5; D may be TRBD1 (6 bases). Trimming took off 2 bases at V and 5 bases at J, with 19 bases between the two ends. The CDR3 loop spans 17 amino acids. This CDR3 reads CASSLKRTEHSDQPQHF. As DNA, the CDR3 is TGTGCCAGCAGTTTAAAAAGGACAGAGCATTCCGATCAGCCCCAGCATTTT.

This clonotype appeared a few times. This CDR3 reads CASSPRQGGGTEAFF. The CDR3 DNA follows: TGCGCCAGCAGCCCCAGACAGGGAGGAGGGACTGAAGCTTTCTTT. This chain connects TRBV5-1 to TRBJ1-1; TRBD1 aligns across 7 bases. The germline V gene encodes CDR1 SGHRS and CDR2 YFSETQ. The length of the CDR3 is 15 residues. Trimming removed 4 bases from V and 5 bases from J; junction bases left unmatched: 11. The whole variable domain, remainder taken from reference TRBV5-1 and TRBJ1-1, is KAGVTQTPRYLIKTRGQQVTLSCSPISGHRSVSWYQQTPGQGLQFLFEYFSETQRNKGNFPGRFSGRQFSNSRSEMNVSTLELGDSALYLCASSPRQGGGTEAFFGQGTRLTVV.

The chain is built from TRBV24-1 and TRBJ1-5, with a possible D match to TRBD1 (5 bases). With 9 bases removed from V and 4 bases from J, the gap between germline ends came to 12 bases. The CDR3 has 13 residues. Looked up from germline, CDR1 is KGHDR and CDR2 is SFDVKD. In DNA, the CDR3 is TGTGCCACCTCAGGGCACAGGAATCAGCCCCAGCATTTT. This translates into CATSGHRNQPQHF.

CDR3 coding DNA: TGCGCCAGCAGCCAAATAGCGGCCGAGCAGTACTTC. As protein: CASSQIAAEQYF. J is TRBJ2-7 and V is TRBV4-1; D might be TRBD2 (6 bases). V shed 2 bases and J shed 6 bases, with 8 bases lying between them. The CDR3 spans 12 residues. In germline, CDR1 is MGHRA, CDR2 YSYEKL.

The gene calls are TRBV7-6 and TRBJ2-1, with 10 bases that match TRBD1. CDR1 is SGHVS and CDR2 is FNYEAQ in the germline V gene. The V gene end was trimmed by 6 bases and the J gene end by 7 bases; junction bases not matched to a gene: 12. The CDR3 spans 16 residues. The CDR3 DNA reads as TGTGCCAGCAGTTATCGCTTGAGACAGGGGGCGAATGAGCAGTTCTTC. Amino acids: CASSYRLRQGANEQFF.

This clonotype has only a few counts. The rearrangement links TRBV12-3 or TRBV12-4 to TRBJ2-5; 7 nucleotides match TRBD2. CDR3 length equals 16 residues. Losses at the gene ends were 6 bases for V and 5 bases for J; bases not matched to a gene: 15. The chain's CDR3 is CASSSALADIEETQYF. In nucleotides, the CDR3 is TGTGCCAGCAGCTCTGCTCTAGCGGATATCGAGGAGACCCAGTACTTC.

Ten or more counts support this clonotype. V and J are TRBV24-1 and TRBJ2-7, with 11 positions matching TRBD2. CDR1 is KGHDR and CDR2 is SFDVKD in the germline V gene. The CDR3 runs to 15 residues. J lost 4 bases, V lost 2 bases, and 3 bases had no gene match. CDR3: CATSDYGTSGYEQYF. CDR3 nucleotides: TGTGCCACCAGTGATTACGGGACTAGCGGTTACGAGCAGTACTTC.

The V and J genes are TRBV23-1 and TRBJ2-7, with 12 nucleotides matching TRBD1. TRBV23-1 is annotated as an ORF whose role is uncertain. V lost 8 bases to trimming and J lost 6 bases; unmatched junction nucleotides: 8. This CDR3 contains 14 residues. The CDR3, as DNA: TGCGCCAGCGGCCGGGACAGGGGGCTGTGCGAGCAGTACTTC. Protein: CASGRDRGLCEQYF.

In this sample, this clonotype turned up a few times. The CDR3 DNA reads as TGCGCCAGCAGCATTGCGGGAATAGACAACCGGGAGACCCAGTACTTC. Translated, it gives CASSIAGIDNRETQYF. This chain uses TRBV4-1 with TRBJ2-5; possible D gene TRBD2, 6 bases. CDR3 length: 16 amino acids. The germline V and J ends were trimmed by 5 bases and 5 bases, with 21 bases remaining between them. Germline CDR1 and CDR2: MGHRA and YSYEKL.

This clonotype was counted at least ten times. The rearrangement joins TRBV5-1 to TRBJ1-5; no reliable D call. The germline V gene has CDR1 SGHRS and CDR2 YFSETQ. The CDR3 spans 13 residues. V lost 4 bases and J lost 3, with 8 bases in between. The CDR3 spells CASSVGDNQPQHF. In DNA, the CDR3 is TGCGCCAGCAGCGTGGGTGACAATCAGCCCCAGCATTTT.

In this sample, this clonotype turned up many times. The chain has TRBV25-1 and TRBJ1-5, with D tentatively TRBD1 (5 bases). V gave up 2 bases and J gave up 3 bases, with 14 bases separating them. Germline V gene data show CDR1 as MGHDK and CDR2 as SYGVNS. This CDR3 contains 16 residues. CDR3 sequence: CASSESRVADNQPQHF. As DNA, the CDR3 is TGTGCCAGCAGTGAAAGCAGGGTGGCGGACAATCAGCCCCAGCATTTT. Full variable domain (outside the CDR3, taken from reference TRBV25-1 and TRBJ1-5): EADIYQTPRYLVIGTGKKITLECSQTMGHDKMYWYQQDPGMELHLIHYSYGVNSTEKGDLSSESTVSRIRTEHFPLTLESARPSHTSQYLCASSESRVADNQPQHFGDGTRLSIL.